Listed here are 12 T cell receptor beta chains from one sample, sequenced in a study of blood T cell repertoires in COVID-19. Sequencing used immunoSEQ multiplex PCR; TCRdb keeps in-frame clones, though not all of them. The sample records more than 85,000 clones, roughly 82% being singletons. The specimen was peripheral blood. These receptors all come from a woman aged 55-75 years with acute or convalescent COVID-19.

The rearrangement joins TRBV7-2 to TRBJ1-2; TRBD1 is a possible D gene (6 bases). Trimming left V 6 bases short and J 8 bases short, with 13 bases between. The CDR3 spans 12 residues. CDR1 is SGHTA and CDR2 is FQGNSA in the germline V gene. The DNA of the CDR3 is TGTGCCAGCAGAAACAGGGTGGGCGGCTACACCTTC. This gives the protein CASRNRVGGYTF.

This chain joins TRBV30 and TRBJ1-5; 9 bases agree with TRBD1. Germline CDR1 and CDR2: GTSNPN and SVGIG (reference sequence). V gave up 2 bases and J gave up 9 bases; unmatched junction bases: 8. This CDR3 region has 14 residues. Written as DNA, the CDR3 is TGTGCCTGGAGTACCACAGGGGGCTGGGGGCCCCAGCATTTT. Amino acids: CAWSTTGGWGPQHF.

This chain links TRBV9 with TRBJ2-2; TRBD1 matches 8 bases. The CDR3 covers 17 residues. Germline CDR1 is SGDLS and CDR2 is YYNGEE. V lost 6 bases and J lost 0; bases outside the gene matches: 10. In DNA form, the CDR3 reads TGTGCCAGCAAGCGACAGGGGAAACTTGCGAACACCGGGGAGCTGTTTTTT. It is translated as CASKRQGKLANTGELFF. Supplemented by reference TRBV9 and TRBJ2-2, the full variable domain reads DSGVTQTPKHLITATGQRVTLRCSPRSGDLSVYWYQQSLDQGLQFLIQYYNGEERAKGNILERFSAQQFPDLHSELNLSSLELGDSALYFCASKRQGKLANTGELFFGEGSRLTVL.

This clone was seen once. V usage is TRBV6-6 and J usage is TRBJ1-2, with 8 positions matching TRBD1. Germline V lookup: CDR1 MNHNY, CDR2 SVGAGI (reference sequence). The ends lost 4 bases at V and 4 bases at J; junction bases unmatched: 5. This CDR3 contains 14 residues. The CDR3 protein is CASSSGGQVYGYTF. The DNA of the CDR3 is TGTGCCAGCAGTTCCGGGGGACAGGTCTATGGCTACACCTTC.

V gene TRBV18 combines with J gene TRBJ1-4; TRBD1 might be the D (6 bases). V lost 6 bases and J lost 4, with 15 bases in between. This CDR3 has 15 amino acids. From germline, CDR1 is KGHSH and CDR2 LQKENI. The CDR3 sequence: CASSEFRGRNEKLFF. CDR3 DNA: TGTGCCAGCTCGGAGTTCAGGGGCCGTAATGAAAAACTGTTTTTT.

This chain connects TRBV30 to TRBJ2-3, with a tentative D call TRBD2 (6 bases). The CDR3 contains 14 residues. Germline V gene sequence: CDR1 GTSNPN, CDR2 SVGIG (reference sequence). V was cut by 4 bases and J by 1 base, with 12 bases left in between. The CDR3 loop reads CAWNSGGGTDTQYF. The CDR3 DNA is TGTGCCTGGAATTCGGGCGGGGGCACAGATACGCAGTATTTT.

This clone turned up a few times. V is TRBV7-2 and J is TRBJ2-7; D not resolved. V shed 7 bases and J shed 6 bases, with 16 bases lying between them. The CDR3 loop spans 13 amino acids. The germline V gene encodes CDR1 SGHTA and CDR2 FQGNSA. The CDR3 spells CASIASEFSEQYF. CDR3 DNA: TGTGCCAGCATAGCTTCGGAGTTTTCCGAGCAGTACTTC.

The chain employs TRBV4-3 and TRBJ1-6; tentative D call: TRBD1 (6 bases). Germline-derived CDR1 and CDR2 are LGHNA and YSLEER. The CDR3 sequence is 16 residues long. V gave up 0 bases and J gave up 9 bases, with 15 bases separating them. This chain's CDR3 is CASSQDWAGVASPLHF. The CDR3, as DNA: TGCGCCAGCAGCCAAGATTGGGCAGGGGTGGCTTCACCCCTCCACTTT.

The gene calls are TRBV27 and TRBJ2-1, with 8 bases aligning to TRBD2. Trimming cost V 3 bases and J 3 bases; bases outside gene matches: 10. The CDR3 spans 17 residues. Germline V gene data show CDR1 as MNHEY and CDR2 as SMNVEV (reference sequence). The CDR3 region has the DNA TGTGCCAGCAGTTTTGACCGTAGCGGGGAGATCTACAATGAGCAGTTCTTC. Its translation: CASSFDRSGEIYNEQFF.

V is TRBV27 and J is TRBJ2-4; perhaps TRBD1 as D (5 bases). CDR3 length equals 17 residues. Deletions cut 5 bases from V and 2 bases from J, with 19 bases between. The germline gives CDR1 MNHEY, CDR2 SMNVEV (reference sequence). The CDR3 is CASSMGWGRETKNIQYF. The CDR3 region has the DNA TGTGCCAGCAGTATGGGCTGGGGCAGGGAAACCAAAAACATTCAGTACTTC.

V usage is TRBV5-1 and J usage is TRBJ1-5, with D perhaps matching TRBD1 (5 bases). The V gene lost 5 bases and the J gene lost 4 bases, with 13 bases spanning the gap. Looked up from germline, CDR1 is SGHRS and CDR2 is YFSETQ. The CDR3 has 14 residues. The CDR3 sequence: CASRSDGGNQPQHF. Written as DNA, the CDR3 is TGCGCCAGCAGGTCCGACGGGGGAAATCAGCCCCAGCATTTT.

The chain recombines TRBV6-1 with TRBJ1-1; TRBD1 agrees at 8 bases. The CDR3 spans 15 residues. From germline, CDR1 is MNHNS and CDR2 SASEGT. V trimming: 3 bases; J trimming: 5 bases; junction bases outside the gene matches: 8. CDR3 loop: CASSEITGGDTEAFF. For the CDR3, the DNA is TGTGCCAGCAGTGAGATTACAGGGGGAGATACTGAAGCTTTCTTT.